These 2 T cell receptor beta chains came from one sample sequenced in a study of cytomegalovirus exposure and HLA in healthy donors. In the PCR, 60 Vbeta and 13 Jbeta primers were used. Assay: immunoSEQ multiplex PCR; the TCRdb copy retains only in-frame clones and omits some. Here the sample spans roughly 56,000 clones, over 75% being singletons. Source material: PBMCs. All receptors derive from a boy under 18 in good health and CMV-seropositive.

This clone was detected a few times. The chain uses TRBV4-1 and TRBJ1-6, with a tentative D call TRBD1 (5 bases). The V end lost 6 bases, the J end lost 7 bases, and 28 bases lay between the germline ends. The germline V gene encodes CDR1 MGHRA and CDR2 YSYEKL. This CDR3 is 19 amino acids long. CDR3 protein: CASRQNYIRAWRENSPLHF. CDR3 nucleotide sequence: TGCGCCAGCAGACAAAATTATATCAGGGCTTGGAGGGAGAATTCACCCCTCCACTTT.

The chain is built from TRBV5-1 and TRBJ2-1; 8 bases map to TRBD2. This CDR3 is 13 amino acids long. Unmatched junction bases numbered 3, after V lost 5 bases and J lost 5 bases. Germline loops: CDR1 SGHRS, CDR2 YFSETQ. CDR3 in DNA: TGCGCCAGCAGGGTAGCGGGGAACAATGAGCAGTTCTTC. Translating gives CASRVAGNNEQFF. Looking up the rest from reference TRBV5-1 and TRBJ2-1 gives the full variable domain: KAGVTQTPRYLIKTRGQQVTLSCSPISGHRSVSWYQQTPGQGLQFLFEYFSETQRNKGNFPGRFSGRQFSNSRSEMNVSTLELGDSALYLCASRVAGNNEQFFGPGTRLTVL.